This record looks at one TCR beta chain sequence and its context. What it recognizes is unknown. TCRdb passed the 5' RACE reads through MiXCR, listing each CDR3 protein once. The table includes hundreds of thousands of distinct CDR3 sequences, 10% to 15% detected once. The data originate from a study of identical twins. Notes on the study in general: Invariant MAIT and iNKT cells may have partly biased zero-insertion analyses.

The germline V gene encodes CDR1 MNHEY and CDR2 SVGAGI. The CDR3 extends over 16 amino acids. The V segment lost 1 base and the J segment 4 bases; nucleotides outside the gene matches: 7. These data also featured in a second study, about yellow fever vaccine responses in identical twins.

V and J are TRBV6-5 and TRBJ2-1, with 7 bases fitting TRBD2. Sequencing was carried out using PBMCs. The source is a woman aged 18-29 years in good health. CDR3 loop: CASSYLGTTLYNEQFF. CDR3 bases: TGTGCCAGCAGTTACTTGGGGACTACTCTGTACAATGAGCAGTTCTTC.